Following are 12 T cell receptor beta chains from one sample sequenced in a study of identical twins. TCRdb reanalysed the 5' RACE reads using MiXCR and keeps one entry per CDR3 protein. The sample lists a few hundred thousand distinct CDR3 sequences, approximately 10% occurring once. These data are also associated with another study on yellow fever vaccine responses in identical twins.

The sequenced sample consisted of PBMCs. The receptors originated from a woman under 30 in good health.

The chain links TRBV28 to TRBJ1-1; D is undetermined. V lost 0 bases and J 0 bases, leaving 5 bases between the germline ends. The CDR3 is made up of 14 amino acids. Germline CDR1 MDHEN, CDR2 SYDVKM. The DNA of the CDR3 is TGTGCCAGCAGTTTATGGATGGTGAACACTGAAGCTTTCTTT. This codes for CASSLWMVNTEAFF.

This clonotype came up a few times. J is TRBJ2-1 and V is TRBV30; possibly TRBD1 for D (5 bases). The CDR3 consists of 11 residues. The germline V and J ends were trimmed by 1 base and 8 bases, with 6 bases remaining between them. CDR1 and CDR2 (germline): GTSNPN, SVGIG (reference sequence). The CDR3: CAWSGGYEQFF. DNA of the CDR3: TGTGCCTGGAGTGGGGGCTATGAGCAGTTCTTC.

The table lists this clonotype with many counts. The rearrangement links TRBV20-1 to TRBJ2-7; 11 bases fit TRBD1. Germline V gene sequence: CDR1 DFQATT, CDR2 SNEGSKA (reference sequence). V shed 5 bases and J 3 bases; nucleotides not matched to a gene: 6. CDR3 size: 14 residues. CDR3 bases: TGCAGTGCTGCTGGACAGGGGGCTAACTACGAGCAGTACTTC. Translation: CSAAGQGANYEQYF.

This clonotype was found a few times. This chain uses TRBV5-1 with TRBJ2-1, with D possibly being TRBD1 (6 bases). The V gene's germline CDR1 is SGHRS and CDR2 YFSETQ. V was pared by 0 bases and J by 9 bases, with 13 bases between. The CDR3 loop spans 14 amino acids. The CDR3, as DNA: TGCGCCAGCAGCTTGGCCCAGGGGACCGGTGAGCAGTTCTTC. It yields the protein CASSLAQGTGEQFF.

The chain links TRBV27 to TRBJ1-3; D is possibly TRBD1 (5 bases). The CDR3 totals 15 residues. Looked up from germline, CDR1 is MNHEY and CDR2 is SMNVEV (reference sequence). V lost 3 bases and J lost 2, with 11 bases in between. DNA of the CDR3: TGTGCCAGCAGTTTTGAGGGGAGGCCTGGAAACACCATATATTTT. This gives the protein CASSFEGRPGNTIYF.

This clonotype was picked up a small number of times. This sequence joins TRBV20-1 and TRBJ2-5; D tentatively fits TRBD1 or TRBD2 (6 bases each). Trimming removed 6 bases from V and 6 bases from J, with 17 bases in between. The CDR3 spans 13 residues. Per the germline V gene, CDR1 is DFQATT and CDR2 is SNEGSKA (reference sequence). Written as DNA, the CDR3 is TGCAGTGCCTCCTTTCAGGGGAGGAAGACCCAGTACTTC. The encoded protein is CSASFQGRKTQYF.

CDR3 in DNA: TGCGCCAGCAGCACGTGGGACAGGCAGAACACTGAAGCTTTCTTT. Its protein is CASSTWDRQNTEAFF. J is TRBJ1-1 and V is TRBV5-1, with TRBD1 matching over 8 bases. CDR1 and CDR2 from the germline V gene are SGHRS and YFSETQ. The CDR3 extends over 15 amino acids. V dropped 4 bases and J dropped 1; count of bases not matched to a gene: 6.

This clonotype occurred a few times. This sequence joins TRBV6-2 or TRBV6-3 and TRBJ2-7; no firm D call. The ends were cut back, 0 bases at V and 6 bases at J, with 12 bases in the middle. Germline CDR1 MNHEY, CDR2 SVGEGT. CDR3 length: 14 residues. CDR3 amino acids: CASSYSGQIVEQYF. The DNA of the CDR3 is TGTGCCAGCAGTTACTCAGGCCAGATTGTCGAGCAGTACTTC.

This clonotype occurred a few times. The V call is TRBV4-1, the J call TRBJ2-5, with D unclear. The CDR3 has 15 amino acids. CDR1 and CDR2 (germline): MGHRA, YSYEKL. Trimming left V 1 base short and J 0 bases short, with 9 bases between. The CDR3 spells CASSQVLMDQETQYF. CDR3 DNA sequence: TGCGCCAGCAGCCAAGTGCTCATGGACCAAGAGACCCAGTACTTC.

This clonotype occurred a few times. The rearrangement links TRBV20-1 to TRBJ2-7; D is undetermined. Per germline, CDR1 DFQATT and CDR2 SNEGSKA (reference sequence). The length of the CDR3 is 14 residues. Trimming cost V 7 bases and J 1 base, with 17 bases left between them. DNA for the CDR3: TGCAGTGTCCAGGAAGGGCGAAGTTCCTACGAGCAGTACTTC. This gives the protein CSVQEGRSSYEQYF.

This clonotype was seen ten or more times. The genes are TRBV15 and TRBJ2-7, with 8 bases matching TRBD1. After removal of 5 bases from V and 0 bases from J, the junction contained 3 bases not matched to a gene. This CDR3 has 14 residues. The germline CDR1 and CDR2 sequences are LNHNV and YYDKDF (reference sequence). CDR3 nucleotides: TGTGCCACCAGCGACAGGGGAAACTCCTACGAGCAGTACTTC. Amino acids: CATSDRGNSYEQYF.

The chain links TRBV14 to TRBJ2-5, with D perhaps being TRBD1 or TRBD2 (6 bases each). Per the germline V gene, CDR1 is SGHDN and CDR2 is FVKESK. V lost 0 bases to trimming and J lost 4 bases, with 18 bases between them. This CDR3 region has 17 residues. The CDR3 loop reads CASSQDGVGGQRETQYF. DNA of the CDR3: TGTGCCAGCAGCCAAGATGGAGTAGGGGGGCAACGAGAGACCCAGTACTTC.